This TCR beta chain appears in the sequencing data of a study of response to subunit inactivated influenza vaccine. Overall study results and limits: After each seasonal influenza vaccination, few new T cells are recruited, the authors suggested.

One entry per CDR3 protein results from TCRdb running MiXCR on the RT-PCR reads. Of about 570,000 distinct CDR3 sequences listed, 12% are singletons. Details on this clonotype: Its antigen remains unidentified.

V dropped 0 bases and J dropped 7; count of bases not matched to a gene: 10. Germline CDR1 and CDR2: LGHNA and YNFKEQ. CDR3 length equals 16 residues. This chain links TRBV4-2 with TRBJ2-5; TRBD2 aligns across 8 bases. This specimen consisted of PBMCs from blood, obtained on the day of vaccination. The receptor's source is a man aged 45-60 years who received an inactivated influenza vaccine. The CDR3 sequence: CASSQDLSGSGGTQYF. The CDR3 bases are TGTGCCAGCAGCCAAGATTTGAGCGGGAGTGGGGGGACCCAGTACTTC.